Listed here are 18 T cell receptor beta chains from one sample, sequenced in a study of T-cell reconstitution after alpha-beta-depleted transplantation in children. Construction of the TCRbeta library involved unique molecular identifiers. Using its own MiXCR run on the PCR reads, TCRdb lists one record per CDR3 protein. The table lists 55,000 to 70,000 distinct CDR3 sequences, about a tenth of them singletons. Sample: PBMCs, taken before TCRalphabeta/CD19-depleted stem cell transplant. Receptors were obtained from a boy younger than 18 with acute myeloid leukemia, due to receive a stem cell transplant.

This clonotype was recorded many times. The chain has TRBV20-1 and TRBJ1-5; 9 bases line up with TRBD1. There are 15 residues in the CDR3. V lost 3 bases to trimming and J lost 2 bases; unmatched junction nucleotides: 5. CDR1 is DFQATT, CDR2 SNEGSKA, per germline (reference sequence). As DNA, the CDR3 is TGCAGTGCTAGCCCGGACAGGGGAGGCAATCAGCCCCAGCATTTT. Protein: CSASPDRGGNQPQHF.

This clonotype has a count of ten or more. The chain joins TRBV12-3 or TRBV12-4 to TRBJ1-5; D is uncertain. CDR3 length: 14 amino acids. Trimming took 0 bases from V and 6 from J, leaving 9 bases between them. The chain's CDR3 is CASSLAQFFQPQHF. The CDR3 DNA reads TGTGCCAGCAGTTTAGCGCAATTCTTTCAGCCCCAGCATTTT.

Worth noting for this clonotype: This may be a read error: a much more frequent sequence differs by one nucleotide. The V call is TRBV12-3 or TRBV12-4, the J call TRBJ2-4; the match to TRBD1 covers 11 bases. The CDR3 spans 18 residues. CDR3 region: CAISYWTGGQLAKNIQYF. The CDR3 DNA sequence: TGTGCCATCAGTTACTGGACAGGGGGCCAACTAGCCAAAAACATTCAGTACTTC.

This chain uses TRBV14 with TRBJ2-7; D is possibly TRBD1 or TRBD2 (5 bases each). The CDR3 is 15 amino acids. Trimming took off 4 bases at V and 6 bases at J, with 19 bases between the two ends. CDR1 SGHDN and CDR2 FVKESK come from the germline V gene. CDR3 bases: TGTGCCAGCAGCCCCTTATCCGGGACGGGTATCGAGCAGTACTTC. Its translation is CASSPLSGTGIEQYF.

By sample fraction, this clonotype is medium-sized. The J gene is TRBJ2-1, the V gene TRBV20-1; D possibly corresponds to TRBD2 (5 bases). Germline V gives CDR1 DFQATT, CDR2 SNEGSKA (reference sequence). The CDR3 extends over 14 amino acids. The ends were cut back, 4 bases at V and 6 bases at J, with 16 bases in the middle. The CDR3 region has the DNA TGCAGTGCTACGGACTCGAACGGGATCAATGAGCAGTTCTTC. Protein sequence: CSATDSNGINEQFF.

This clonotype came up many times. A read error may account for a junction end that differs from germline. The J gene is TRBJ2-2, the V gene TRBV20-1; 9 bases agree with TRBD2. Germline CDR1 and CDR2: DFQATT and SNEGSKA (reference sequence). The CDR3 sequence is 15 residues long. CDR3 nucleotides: TGCAGTGCTGCGACTAGCGGTTCGAAGACCGGGGAGCTGTTTTTT. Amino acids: CSAATSGSKTGELFF.

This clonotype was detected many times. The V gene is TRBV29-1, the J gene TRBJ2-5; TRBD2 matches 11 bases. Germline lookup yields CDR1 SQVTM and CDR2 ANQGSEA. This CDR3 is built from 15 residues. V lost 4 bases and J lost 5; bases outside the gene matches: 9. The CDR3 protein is CSVGWLAGGRETQYF. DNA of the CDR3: TGCAGCGTTGGGTGGCTAGCGGGAGGAAGGGAGACCCAGTACTTC.

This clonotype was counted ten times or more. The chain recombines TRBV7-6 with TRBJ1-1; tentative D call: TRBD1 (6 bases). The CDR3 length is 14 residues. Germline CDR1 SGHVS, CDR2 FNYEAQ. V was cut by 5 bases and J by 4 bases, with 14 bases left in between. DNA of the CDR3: TGTGCCAGCAGCGTTAAGACAGGTTCCACTGAAGCTTTCTTT. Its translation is CASSVKTGSTEAFF.

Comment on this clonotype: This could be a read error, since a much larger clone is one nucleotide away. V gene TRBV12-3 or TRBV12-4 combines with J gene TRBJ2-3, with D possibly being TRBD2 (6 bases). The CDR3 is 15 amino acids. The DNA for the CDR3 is TGTCCCAGCAGTTTAAAGGCTAGCGGCACAGATACGCAGTATTTT. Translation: CPSSLKASGTDTQYF.

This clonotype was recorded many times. In DNA, the CDR3 is TGTGCCAGCAGTTGGGGGGTTTCCTACAATGAGCAGTTCTTC. This translates into CASSWGVSYNEQFF. The V gene is TRBV12-3 or TRBV12-4, the J gene TRBJ2-1; a possible D gene is TRBD2 (6 bases). The CDR3 totals 14 residues. The ends were cut back, 4 bases at V and 1 base at J, with 8 bases in the middle.

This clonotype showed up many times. This chain's CDR3 is CASSEVSGTGELFF. The CDR3 coding sequence is TGTGCCAGCAGTGAAGTATCCGGCACCGGGGAGCTGTTTTTT. This chain uses TRBV2 with TRBJ2-2; no definite D call. The CDR3 is 14 residues long. Trimming shortened V by 1 base and J by 4 bases, and 7 bases separated the two germline ends. Per germline, CDR1 SNHLY and CDR2 FYNNEI.

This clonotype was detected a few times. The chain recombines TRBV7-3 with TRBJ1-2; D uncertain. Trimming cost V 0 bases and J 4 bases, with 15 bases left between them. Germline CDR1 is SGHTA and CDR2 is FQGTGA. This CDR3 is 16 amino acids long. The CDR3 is CASSLTRQVPSYGYTF. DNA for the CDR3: TGTGCCAGCAGCTTAACACGGCAGGTCCCGTCCTATGGCTACACCTTC.

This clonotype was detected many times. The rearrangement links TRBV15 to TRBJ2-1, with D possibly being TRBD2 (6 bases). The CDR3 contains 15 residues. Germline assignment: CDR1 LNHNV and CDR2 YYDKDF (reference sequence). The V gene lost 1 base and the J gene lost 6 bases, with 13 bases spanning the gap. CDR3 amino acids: CATSRGWRGSNEQFF. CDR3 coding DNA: TGTGCCACCAGCAGAGGCTGGAGGGGTTCCAATGAGCAGTTCTTC.

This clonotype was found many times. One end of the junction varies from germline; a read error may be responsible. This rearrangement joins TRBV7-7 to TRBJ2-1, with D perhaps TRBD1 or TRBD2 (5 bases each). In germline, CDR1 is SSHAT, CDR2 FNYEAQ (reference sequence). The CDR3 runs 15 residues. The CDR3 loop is CASSLGENPYNEQFF. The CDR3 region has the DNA TGTGCTAGCAGCTTAGGGGAGAACCCTTACAATGAGCAGTTCTTC.

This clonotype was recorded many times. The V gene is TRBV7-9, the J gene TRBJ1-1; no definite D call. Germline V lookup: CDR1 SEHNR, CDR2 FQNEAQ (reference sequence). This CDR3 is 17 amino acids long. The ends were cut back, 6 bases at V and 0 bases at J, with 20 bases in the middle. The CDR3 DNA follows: TGTGCCAGCAGGCCCGAGTGGCACACCAGCATGAACACTGAAGCTTTCTTT. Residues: CASRPEWHTSMNTEAFF.

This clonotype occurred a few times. The CDR3 reads CSASRQGNILNQPQHF. For the CDR3, the DNA is TGCAGTGCTAGTAGACAGGGAAATATTCTCAATCAGCCCCAGCATTTT. The chain carries TRBV20-1 and TRBJ1-5; 7 bases match TRBD1. There are 16 residues in the CDR3. The ends lost 3 bases at V and 3 bases at J; junction bases unmatched: 11. CDR1 and CDR2 from the germline V gene are DFQATT and SNEGSKA (reference sequence).

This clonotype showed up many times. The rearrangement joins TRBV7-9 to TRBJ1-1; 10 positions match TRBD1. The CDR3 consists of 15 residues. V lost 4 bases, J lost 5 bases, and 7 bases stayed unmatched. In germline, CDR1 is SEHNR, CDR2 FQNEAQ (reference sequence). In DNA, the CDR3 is TGTGCCAGCAGCTATACCCCGGGACAGGGGACTGAAGCTTTCTTT. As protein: CASSYTPGQGTEAFF.

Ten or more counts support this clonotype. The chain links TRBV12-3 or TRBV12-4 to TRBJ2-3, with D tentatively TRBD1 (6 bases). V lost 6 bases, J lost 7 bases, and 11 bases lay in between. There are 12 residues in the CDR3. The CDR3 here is CASRPTGYTQYF. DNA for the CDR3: TGTGCCAGCAGGCCGACAGGTTATACGCAGTATTTT.